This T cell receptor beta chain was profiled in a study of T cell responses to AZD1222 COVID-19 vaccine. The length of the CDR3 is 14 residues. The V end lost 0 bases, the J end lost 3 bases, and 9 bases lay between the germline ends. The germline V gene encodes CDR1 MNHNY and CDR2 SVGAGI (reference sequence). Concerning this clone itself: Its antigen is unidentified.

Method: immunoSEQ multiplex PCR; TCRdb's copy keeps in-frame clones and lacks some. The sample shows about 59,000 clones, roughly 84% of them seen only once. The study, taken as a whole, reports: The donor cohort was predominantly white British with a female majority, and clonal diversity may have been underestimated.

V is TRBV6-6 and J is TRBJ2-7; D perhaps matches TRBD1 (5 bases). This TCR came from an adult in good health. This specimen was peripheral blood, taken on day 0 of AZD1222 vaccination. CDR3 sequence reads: CASSYSSQGYEQYV. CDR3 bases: TGTGCCAGCAGTTACTCGAGCCAGGGCTACGAGCAGTACGTC.